Included here is one T cell receptor beta chain sequence, with context. The antigen remains undetermined. Quantitative 5'-RACE with molecular barcodes generated TCR beta libraries. TCRdb recomputed calls from the 5' RACE reads with MiXCR, one row per CDR3 protein. The table includes around 770,000 distinct CDR3 sequences, around 20% detected once. These data belong to a study of CD8 T cells in ankylosing spondylitis. Findings and limits, study-wide: There was a TCR beta motif, made of eight highly homologous variants, that appeared characteristic of ankylosing spondylitis blood. Peripheral blood held disease-linked clones only at relatively low frequency, and these were CD8+. Reportedly, matched ankylosing spondylitis synovial fluid was significantly enriched for disease-linked clones.

V lost 0 bases, J lost 2 bases, and 7 bases lay in between. The CDR3 covers 15 residues. Germline CDR1 is LGHNA and CDR2 is YSLEER. The chain joins TRBV4-3 to TRBJ1-4; D call uncertain. The sample taken for sequencing was blood, either unsorted or a sorted T cell fraction (not recorded which). This clonotype was sampled from a male donor with ankylosing spondylitis. In nucleotides, the CDR3 is TGCGCCAGCAGCCAAGATGTGGGGACTAATGAAAAACTGTTTTTT. The encoded protein is CASSQDVGTNEKLFF.